Listed here are 6 T cell receptor beta chains from one sample, sequenced in a study of T cells in Graves' hyperthyroidism and ophthalmopathy. TCR beta CDR3 region amplification was performed from RNA transcripts. A first-round RT-PCR of the TCR CDR3 used the HTBI primer set. Via MiXCR, TCRdb re-called the multiplex PCR reads, giving one row per CDR3 protein. The sample holds some 500,000 distinct CDR3 sequences, approximately 25% seen once. Sample: blood. The receptors come from a woman between 25 and 40 years old with Graves' ophthalmopathy.

The rearrangement uses TRBV2 and TRBJ1-5; TRBD1 matches at 12 bases. The germline V gene has CDR1 SNHLY and CDR2 FYNNEI. The V and J ends lost 6 bases and 3 bases, in that order; junction bases with no gene match: 12. The CDR3 has 18 amino acids. The CDR3 reads CASRIPGQGASYNQPQHF. In DNA, the CDR3 is TGTGCCAGCAGGATCCCGGGACAGGGGGCTTCGTACAATCAGCCCCAGCATTTT.

This clonotype was found many times. The chain is built from TRBV6-2 or TRBV6-3 and TRBJ2-7; D not certain. Trimming removed 4 bases from V and 3 bases from J, with 16 bases in between. The germline V gene encodes CDR1 MNHEY and CDR2 SVGEGT. This CDR3 has 15 amino acids. CDR3 coding DNA: TGTGCCAGCAGTTTGTCGGTGCAGCCGGTCTACGAGCAGTACTTC. This encodes CASSLSVQPVYEQYF.

This clonotype was observed many times. V usage is TRBV6-1 and J usage is TRBJ1-2, with D possibly being TRBD1 (6 bases). Germline loops: CDR1 MNHNS, CDR2 SASEGT. The V end lost 4 bases, the J end lost 4 bases, and 16 bases lay between the germline ends. The CDR3 is 15 residues long. For the CDR3, the DNA is TGTGCCAGCAGTGCGAACAGGGTAAATGGCTATGGCTACACCTTC. This translates into CASSANRVNGYGYTF.

The chain employs TRBV19 and TRBJ1-5; possible D gene TRBD1, 6 bases. This CDR3 contains 14 residues. In germline, CDR1 is LNHDA, CDR2 SQIVND (reference sequence). The V end was cut by 7 bases, the J end by 1 base, with 11 bases between. The CDR3 DNA follows: TGTGCCAGTAACCGGGGGCCAAGCAATCAGCCCCAGCATTTT. Residues: CASNRGPSNQPQHF. Combining the CDR3 with reference TRBV19 and TRBJ1-5 gives the whole variable domain DGGITQSPKYLFRKEGQNVTLSCEQNLNHDAMYWYRQDPGQGLRLIYYSQIVNDFQKGDIAEGYSVSREKKESFPLTVTSAQKNPTAFYLCASNRGPSNQPQHFGDGTRLSIL.

This clonotype has ten or more counts. The DNA of the CDR3 is TGTGCCAGCAGTTACGAAGGGGCCTCTGGAGAGACCCAGTACTTC. This codes for CASSYEGASGETQYF. V gene TRBV6-5 combines with J gene TRBJ2-5; D is possibly TRBD1 (5 bases). Germline CDR1 reads MNHEY; CDR2 reads SVGAGI. V lost 2 bases and J 4 bases, leaving 14 bases between the germline ends. The CDR3 is made up of 15 amino acids.

Notes on this clonotype: With a much larger clone just one base away, this may be a read error. The chain combines TRBV9 with TRBJ1-2; 7 nucleotides line up with TRBD1. Trimming removed 3 bases from V and 0 bases from J; junction bases left unmatched: 5. The CDR3 loop spans 15 amino acids. The germline V gene has CDR1 SGDLS and CDR2 YYNGEE. The CDR3, as DNA: TGTGCCAGCAGCGGCCAGGGGGGACCTAACTATGGCTACACCTTC. Residues: CASSGQGGPNYGYTF.